This TCR beta chain was identified in a study of beta chain features in type 1 diabetes. The ends were cut back, 3 bases at V and 4 bases at J, with 15 bases in the middle. The CDR3 has 14 amino acids. Germline V gives CDR1 GTSNPN, CDR2 SVGIG (reference sequence). The collection from each donor was one heparinised blood draw averaging around 120 mL. In this sample, this clone turned up a few times. Since all of the isolated RNA was reverse transcribed, expressed TCRB transcripts were what got sequenced. It was found that naive, central memory and regulatory T cell samples averaged around 3.5 million reads. Profiled with immunoSEQ multiplex PCR; TCRdb holds only in-frame clones, not every one. The sample has fewer than 350,000 clones; 8% are singletons.

The receptor was isolated from a woman aged 18-29 years in good health. Specimen: central memory CD4+ T cells from blood. This chain uses TRBV30 with TRBJ1-2, with a weak D call TRBD1 (5 bases). CDR3: CAWREGSKVYGYTF. The DNA for the CDR3 is TGTGCCTGGAGAGAGGGGAGTAAAGTCTATGGCTACACCTTC.